A selection of T cell receptor beta chains follows, all from one sample in a study of T cell responses to AZD1222 COVID-19 vaccine. Profiled with immunoSEQ multiplex PCR; TCRdb holds only in-frame clones, not every one. The top ten hold over 3% of the sample, which has 140,000 to 150,000 clones, more than 85% seen once. Specimen: peripheral blood, collected on day 0 of AZD1222 vaccination. These receptors were taken from an adult in good health. Each CDR3 is given with its conserved first and last residue. A D gene is named only where the DNA matches it firmly. The size entry is marked missing in some rows and otherwise reads once, few, many or a size class.

cdr3_aa | cdr3_nt | v_call | clone_size | j_call | d_call
CASYRDYTGELFF | TGTGCCAGCTACCGGGACTACACCGGGGAGCTGTTTTTT | TRBV12-3/TRBV12-4 | - | TRBJ2-2 | -
CASSLIRGPDSPLHF | TGTGCCAGCAGCCTTATTAGAGGCCCGGATTCACCCCTCCACTTT | TRBV7-6 | - | TRBJ1-6 | -
CATSRTPDRGLFF | TGTGCCACCAGCAGAACCCCGGACAGGGGCCTGTTTTTT | TRBV15 | - | TRBJ1-4 | TRBD1
CSASGPLAGERDTQYF | TGCAGTGCTAGTGGCCCCCTAGCGGGAGAACGGGATACGCAGTATTTT | TRBV20-1 | - | TRBJ2-3 | TRBD2
CASSIGSFGELFF | TGTGCCAGTAGTATAGGGTCGTTCGGGGAGCTGTTTTTT | TRBV19 | - | TRBJ2-2 | -
CASSLGAGSDGKETQYF | TGTGCCAGCAGCTTGGGGGCGGGGAGCGACGGAAAAGAGACCCAGTACTTC | TRBV5-8 | - | TRBJ2-5 | -
CASRGAGVNTEAFF | TGTGCCAGCAGGGGTGCAGGGGTCAACACTGAAGCTTTCTTT | TRBV27 | - | TRBJ1-1 | -
CATSPSKGSRGYTF | TGTGCCACCAGCCCCTCTAAGGGGTCTCGGGGCTACACCTTC | TRBV15 | - | TRBJ1-2 | -
CASSVRLLSSEQYF | TGTGCCAGCAGCGTCAGACTACTCTCCTCCGAGCAGTACTTC | TRBV9 | - | TRBJ2-7 | -
CASSGVSGMLNEQFF | TGCGCCAGCAGTGGCGTTAGCGGGATGCTCAATGAGCAGTTCTTC | TRBV10-1 | once | TRBJ2-1 | TRBD2
CASSPILGTGNQPQHF | TGTGCCAGCAGTCCCATTCTTGGGACAGGTAATCAGCCCCAGCATTTT | TRBV28 | - | TRBJ1-5 | TRBD1
CAIRRDQPSNTEAFF | TGTGCCATCAGGAGGGACCAGCCATCGAACACTGAAGCTTTCTTT | TRBV10-3 | - | TRBJ1-1 | -
CASRTSGIYEQYF | TGTGCCAGCCGAACTAGCGGGATCTACGAGCAGTACTTC | TRBV11-2 | - | TRBJ2-7 | TRBD2
CASTFGLNTEAFF | TGTGCCAGCACCTTTGGGCTGAACACTGAAGCTTTCTTT | TRBV27 | - | TRBJ1-1 | -
CASKPGLAATYEQYF | TGTGCCAGCAAACCCGGACTAGCGGCTACCTACGAGCAGTACTTC | TRBV7-2 | - | TRBJ2-7 | TRBD2
CASSRNQVNSPLHF | TGTGCCAGCAGTCGTAACCAGGTTAATTCACCCCTCCACTTT | TRBV27 | - | TRBJ1-6 | -
CASGERRAPNYGYTF | TGTGCCAGTGGGGAGAGGAGGGCCCCTAACTATGGCTACACCTTC | TRBV19 | - | TRBJ1-2 | -
CAIGGGQVNNQPQHF | TGTGCCATCGGTGGGGGACAAGTTAACAATCAGCCCCAGCATTTT | TRBV10-3 | - | TRBJ1-5 | -
CASRLGTRARRRTDTQYF | TGTGCAAGTCGCTTAGGGACTCGGGCCCGACGACGCACAGATACGCAGTATTTT | TRBV12-2 | - | TRBJ2-3 | -
CASGLLPDLHYGYTF | TGTGCTAGTGGTTTGCTCCCCGACCTCCACTATGGCTACACCTTC | TRBV12-5 | - | TRBJ1-2 | -
CASSDYREKGYTF | TGTGCCAGCAGCGATTACAGGGAGAAGGGCTACACCTTC | TRBV9 | - | TRBJ1-2 | -
CASRERQGSYTF | TGTGCCAGCAGGGAAAGACAGGGAAGCTACACCTTC | TRBV27 | once | TRBJ1-2 | TRBD1
CASSSGQGIYGYTF | TGCGCCAGCAGCTCCGGACAGGGGATTTATGGCTACACCTTC | TRBV5-1 | - | TRBJ1-2 | TRBD1
CAWSVQSTDTQYF | TGTGCCTGGAGTGTACAGAGCACAGATACGCAGTATTTT | TRBV30 | - | TRBJ2-3 | -
CASSELVFGTEAFF | TGTGCCAGCAGTGAATTAGTGTTTGGAACTGAAGCTTTCTTT | TRBV25-1 | once | TRBJ1-1 | -
CASSLMQGAGNIQYF | TGCGCCAGCAGCTTGATGCAAGGGGCGGGAAACATTCAGTACTTC | TRBV5-1 | - | TRBJ2-4 | -
CASSRQGVLDTEAFF | TGTGCCAGCAGCAGACAGGGGGTCCTCGACACTGAAGCTTTCTTT | TRBV5-4 | once | TRBJ1-1 | TRBD1
CASSQEGAGGPTDTQYF | TGTGCCAGCAGCCAAGAAGGGGCGGGAGGGCCAACAGATACGCAGTATTTT | TRBV3-1/TRBV3-2 | - | TRBJ2-3 | TRBD2
CASSAGTSDYEQYF | TGTGCCAGCAGCGCCGGGACTAGCGACTACGAGCAGTACTTC | TRBV9 | - | TRBJ2-7 | TRBD2
CARGSGGRRKLFF | TGTGCCAGGGGGAGTGGAGGACGGAGAAAACTGTTTTTT | TRBV21-1 | once | TRBJ1-4 | -
CASSILGNGYNEQFF | TGTGCCAGTAGTATCCTGGGAAACGGCTACAATGAGCAGTTCTTC | TRBV19 | - | TRBJ2-1 | -
CASSQRRGTALNEQYF | TGTGCCAGCAGCCAGAGGCGTGGGACGGCTCTGAACGAGCAGTACTTC | TRBV14 | - | TRBJ2-7 | -
CASRQGHNSPLHF | TGTGCCAGCCGACAGGGCCATAATTCACCCCTCCACTTT | TRBV19 | - | TRBJ1-6 | TRBD1
CASLSDSYTEAFF | TGTGCCAGCCTTTCGGACAGTTACACTGAAGCTTTCTTT | TRBV25-1 | medium-sized | TRBJ1-1 | -
CASSLGGGWVEKLFF | TGTGCCAGCAGCTTAGGAGGGGGTTGGGTCGAAAAACTGTTTTTT | TRBV11-2 | - | TRBJ1-4 | -
CASSQVPELAPRFF | TGTGCCAGCAGCCAGGTCCCCGAATTGGCGCCACGGTTCTTC | TRBV7-2 | - | TRBJ2-1 | -
CASRLICGTNTDTQYF | TGTGCAAGTCGCTTAATCTGCGGGACTAACACAGATACGCAGTATTTT | TRBV12-2 | - | TRBJ2-3 | -
CASSLDQGGSGSPLHF | TGCGCCAGCAGCTTAGATCAGGGTGGATCGGGCTCACCCCTCCACTTT | TRBV5-1 | - | TRBJ1-6 | -
CASSVGLADGGTQYF | TGTGCCAGCAGCGTCGGACTAGCCGACGGGGGGACCCAGTACTTC | TRBV9 | - | TRBJ2-5 | TRBD2
CASSKKSRQGSYEQYF | TGTGCCAGCAGCAAAAAGTCGAGACAGGGAAGCTACGAGCAGTACTTC | TRBV21-1 | once | TRBJ2-7 | -
CASSESLQLTGELFF | TGTGCCAGCAGTGAATCTTTACAACTAACCGGGGAGCTGTTTTTT | TRBV25-1 | - | TRBJ2-2 | -
CATAWGSGAYEQYF | TGTGCCACTGCGTGGGGGAGTGGGGCTTACGAGCAGTACTTC | TRBV19 | - | TRBJ2-7 | -
CAWKKGAWGYTF | TGTGCCTGGAAAAAGGGGGCTTGGGGCTACACCTTC | TRBV30 | - | TRBJ1-2 | TRBD1
CASTGAGTYEQYF | TGTGCCAGCACGGGGGCCGGCACCTACGAGCAGTACTTC | TRBV27 | - | TRBJ2-7 | -
CASSPRWAGELFF | TGTGCCAGCAGCCCCCGTTGGGCCGGGGAGCTGTTTTTT | TRBV3-1/TRBV3-2 | - | TRBJ2-2 | -
CASSILGTGDYEQYF | TGTGCCAGTAGTATACTGGGGACAGGGGACTACGAGCAGTACTTC | TRBV19 | - | TRBJ2-7 | TRBD1
CASSLKGHSEAFF | TGTGCCAGCAGCCTCAAGGGACACTCTGAAGCTTTCTTT | TRBV6-2/TRBV6-3 | - | TRBJ1-1 | -
CASRATGGTRAFF | TGTGCCAGCAGGGCTACGGGAGGCACCAGGGCTTTCTTT | TRBV11-2 | - | TRBJ1-1 | -
CASSVGVLAGSPGELFF | TGTGCCAGCAGTGTTGGTGTCCTAGCGGGGTCCCCCGGGGAGCTGTTTTTT | TRBV2 | - | TRBJ2-2 | TRBD2
CASSLQGYEQYF | TGTGCCAGCAGCTTACAGGGCTACGAGCAGTACTTC | TRBV5-4 | - | TRBJ2-7 | -
CASSLSGLVGEPQHF | TGTGCCAGCAGTTTATCCGGGCTAGTCGGGGAGCCCCAGCATTTT | TRBV27 | - | TRBJ1-5 | -